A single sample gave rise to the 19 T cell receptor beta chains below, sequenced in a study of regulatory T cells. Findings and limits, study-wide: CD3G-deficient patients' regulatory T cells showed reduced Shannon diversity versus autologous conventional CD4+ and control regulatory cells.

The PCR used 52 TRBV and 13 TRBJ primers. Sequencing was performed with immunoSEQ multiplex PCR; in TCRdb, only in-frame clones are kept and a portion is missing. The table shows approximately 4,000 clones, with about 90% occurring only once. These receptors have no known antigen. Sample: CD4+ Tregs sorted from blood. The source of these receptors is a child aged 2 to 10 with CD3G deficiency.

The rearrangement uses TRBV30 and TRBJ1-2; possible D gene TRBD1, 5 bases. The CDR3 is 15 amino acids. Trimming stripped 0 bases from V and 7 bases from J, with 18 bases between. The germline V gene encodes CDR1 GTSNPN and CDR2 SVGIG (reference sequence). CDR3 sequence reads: CAWSVREGNHPGYTF. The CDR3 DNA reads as TGTGCCTGGAGTGTACGGGAGGGGAACCACCCTGGCTACACCTTC. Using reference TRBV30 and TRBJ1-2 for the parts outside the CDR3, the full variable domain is SQTIHQWPATLVQPVGSPLSLECTVEGTSNPNLYWYRQAAGRGLQLLFYSVGIGQISSEVPQNLSASRPQDRQFILSSKKLLLSDSGFYLCAWSVREGNHPGYTFGSGTRLTVV.

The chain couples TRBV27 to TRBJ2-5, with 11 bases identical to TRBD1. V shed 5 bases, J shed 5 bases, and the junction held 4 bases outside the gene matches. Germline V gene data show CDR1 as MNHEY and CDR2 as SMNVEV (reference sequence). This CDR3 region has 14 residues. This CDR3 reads CASSAGTGGETQYF. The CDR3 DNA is TGTGCCAGCAGTGCCGGGACAGGGGGGGAGACCCAGTACTTC.

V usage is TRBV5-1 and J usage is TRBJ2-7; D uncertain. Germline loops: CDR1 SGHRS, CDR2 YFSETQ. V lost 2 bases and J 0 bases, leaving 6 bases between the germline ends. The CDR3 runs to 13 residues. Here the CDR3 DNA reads TGCGCCAGCAGCTTTGCCCCCTCCTACGAGCAGTACTTC. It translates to CASSFAPSYEQYF.

The CDR3 sequence is CASSPPMGRTYSYEQYF. The CDR3 DNA follows: TGTGCCAGCAGTCCCCCTATGGGGCGGACATACTCCTACGAGCAGTACTTC. The chain is built from TRBV28 and TRBJ2-7, with D possibly TRBD1 on 5 matching bases. Germline CDR1 and CDR2: MDHEN and SYDVKM. The CDR3 loop spans 17 amino acids. Trimming stripped 5 bases from V and 0 bases from J, with 20 bases between.

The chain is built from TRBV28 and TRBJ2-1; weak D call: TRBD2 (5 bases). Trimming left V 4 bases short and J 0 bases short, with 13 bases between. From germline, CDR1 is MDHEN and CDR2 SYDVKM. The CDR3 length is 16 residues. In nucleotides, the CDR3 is TGTGCCAGCAGTTCCGAAGCGGCTAGCTCCTACAATGAGCAGTTCTTC. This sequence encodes CASSSEAASSYNEQFF.

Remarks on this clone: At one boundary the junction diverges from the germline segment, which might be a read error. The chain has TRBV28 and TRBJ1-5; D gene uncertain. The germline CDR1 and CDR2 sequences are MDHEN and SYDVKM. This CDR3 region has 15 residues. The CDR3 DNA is TGTGCCAGCAGTTTCAGTTCGCGCGGCAATCAGCCCCGGCATTTT. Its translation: CASSFSSRGNQPRHF. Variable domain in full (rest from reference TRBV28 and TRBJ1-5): DVKVTQSSRYLVKRTGEKVFLECVQDMDHENMFWYRQDPGLGLRLIYFSYDVKMKEKGDIPEGYSVSREKKERFSLILESASTNQTSMYLCASSFSSRGNQPRHFGDGTRLSIL.

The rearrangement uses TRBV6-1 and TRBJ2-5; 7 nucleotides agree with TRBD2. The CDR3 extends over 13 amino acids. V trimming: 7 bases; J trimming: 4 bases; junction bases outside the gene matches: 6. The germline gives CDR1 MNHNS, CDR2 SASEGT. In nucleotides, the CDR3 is TGTGCCAGCAAGGGTGCGGGAGCAGAGACCCAGTACTTC. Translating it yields CASKGAGAETQYF.

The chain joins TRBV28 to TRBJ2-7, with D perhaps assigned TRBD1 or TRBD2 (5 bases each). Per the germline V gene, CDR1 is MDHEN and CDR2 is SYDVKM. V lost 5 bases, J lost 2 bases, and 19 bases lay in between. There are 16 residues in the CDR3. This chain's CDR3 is CASSTSTQGPPYEQYF. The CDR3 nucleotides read TGTGCCAGCAGTACATCCACCCAGGGACCCCCCTACGAGCAGTACTTC.

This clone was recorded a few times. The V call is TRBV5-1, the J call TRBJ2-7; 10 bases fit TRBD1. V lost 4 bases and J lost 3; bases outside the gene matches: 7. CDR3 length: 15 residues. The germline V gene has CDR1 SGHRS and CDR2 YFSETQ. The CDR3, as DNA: TGCGCCAGCAGCCCAGGGACAGGGGCAGTCTACGAGCAGTACTTC. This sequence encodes CASSPGTGAVYEQYF.

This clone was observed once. The CDR3 loop reads CASSLEGSIAYTF. The CDR3 region has the DNA TGCGCCAGCAGCTTGGAGGGATCTATCGCCTACACCTTC. The chain couples TRBV5-1 to TRBJ1-2; no reliable D call. V shed 0 bases and J shed 10 bases, with 13 bases lying between them. CDR1 and CDR2 (germline): SGHRS, YFSETQ. CDR3 size: 13 residues. Supplemented by reference TRBV5-1 and TRBJ1-2, the full variable domain reads KAGVTQTPRYLIKTRGQQVTLSCSPISGHRSVSWYQQTPGQGLQFLFEYFSETQRNKGNFPGRFSGRQFSNSRSEMNVSTLELGDSALYLCASSLEGSIAYTFGSGTRLTVV.

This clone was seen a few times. DNA for the CDR3: TGTGCCAGCAGACACGAAGTCTACACCTTC. The encoded protein is CASRHEVYTF. The V call is TRBV6-1, the J call TRBJ1-2; D remains unclear. The CDR3 contains 10 residues. The V end lost 6 bases, the J end lost 10 bases, and 9 bases lay between the germline ends. Germline lookup yields CDR1 MNHNS and CDR2 SASEGT.

The CDR3 loop is CASSELAGRSTDTQYF. CDR3 DNA: TGTGCCAGCAGTGAGCTAGCGGGAAGGAGCACAGATACGCAGTATTTT. The chain joins TRBV28 to TRBJ2-3; 9 bases line up with TRBD2. CDR3 length: 16 amino acids. J was trimmed by 0 bases and V by 5 bases; bases with no gene match: 6. Germline CDR1 and CDR2: MDHEN and SYDVKM. Full variable domain (remainder filled in from reference TRBV28 and TRBJ2-3): DVKVTQSSRYLVKRTGEKVFLECVQDMDHENMFWYRQDPGLGLRLIYFSYDVKMKEKGDIPEGYSVSREKKERFSLILESASTNQTSMYLCASSELAGRSTDTQYFGPGTRLTVL.

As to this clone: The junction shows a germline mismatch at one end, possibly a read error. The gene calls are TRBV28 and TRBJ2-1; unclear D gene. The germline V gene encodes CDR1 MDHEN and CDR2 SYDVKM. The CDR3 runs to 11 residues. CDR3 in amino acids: CASSLYNEQFF. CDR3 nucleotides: TGTGCCAGCAGCTTATACAATGAGCAGTTCTTC.

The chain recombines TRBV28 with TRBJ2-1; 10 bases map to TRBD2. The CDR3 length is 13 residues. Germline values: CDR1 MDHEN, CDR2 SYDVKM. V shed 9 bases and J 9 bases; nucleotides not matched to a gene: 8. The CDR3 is CASWASGSAEQFF. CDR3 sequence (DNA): TGTGCCAGTTGGGCTAGCGGGAGTGCTGAGCAGTTCTTC.

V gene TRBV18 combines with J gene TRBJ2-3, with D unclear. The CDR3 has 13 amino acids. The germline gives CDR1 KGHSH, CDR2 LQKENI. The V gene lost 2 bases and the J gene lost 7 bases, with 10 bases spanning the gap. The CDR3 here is CASSPSSTNTQYF. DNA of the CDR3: TGTGCCAGCTCACCAAGCTCGACAAATACGCAGTATTTT. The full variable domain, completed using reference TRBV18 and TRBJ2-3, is NAGVMQNPRHLVRRRGQEARLRCSPMKGHSHVYWYRQLPEEGLKFMVYLQKENIIDESGMPKERFSAEFPKEGPSILRIQQVVRGDSAAYFCASSPSSTNTQYFGPGTRLTVL.

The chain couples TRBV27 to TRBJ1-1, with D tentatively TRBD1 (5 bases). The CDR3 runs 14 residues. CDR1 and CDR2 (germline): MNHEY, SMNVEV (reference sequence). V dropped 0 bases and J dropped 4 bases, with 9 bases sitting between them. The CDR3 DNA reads TGTGCCAGCAGTTTATCAGGGGTCGGCACTGAAGCTTTCTTT. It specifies CASSLSGVGTEAFF.

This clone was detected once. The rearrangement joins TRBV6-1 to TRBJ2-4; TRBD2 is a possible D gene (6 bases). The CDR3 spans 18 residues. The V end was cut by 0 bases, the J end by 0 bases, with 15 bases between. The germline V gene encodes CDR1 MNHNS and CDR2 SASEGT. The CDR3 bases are TGTGCCAGCAGTGAAGCGCGGGGAGAGTCTGCAGCCAAAAACATTCAGTACTTC. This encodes CASSEARGESAAKNIQYF.

Written as DNA, the CDR3 is TGTGCCAGCAGCTTATCGCCCCTCGTAACCCAGTACTTC. This gives the protein CASSLSPLVTQYF. This chain uses TRBV7-8 with TRBJ2-7, with unresolved D. CDR3 length: 13 amino acids. V was clipped by 2 bases and J by 10 bases, with 15 bases between them. The germline V gene has CDR1 SGHVS and CDR2 FQNEAQ.

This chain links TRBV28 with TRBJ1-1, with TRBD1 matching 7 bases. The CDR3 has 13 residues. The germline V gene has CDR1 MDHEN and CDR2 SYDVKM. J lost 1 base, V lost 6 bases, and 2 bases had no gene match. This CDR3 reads CASRDRRNTEAFF. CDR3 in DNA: TGTGCCAGCAGGGACAGGAGGAACACTGAAGCTTTCTTT.